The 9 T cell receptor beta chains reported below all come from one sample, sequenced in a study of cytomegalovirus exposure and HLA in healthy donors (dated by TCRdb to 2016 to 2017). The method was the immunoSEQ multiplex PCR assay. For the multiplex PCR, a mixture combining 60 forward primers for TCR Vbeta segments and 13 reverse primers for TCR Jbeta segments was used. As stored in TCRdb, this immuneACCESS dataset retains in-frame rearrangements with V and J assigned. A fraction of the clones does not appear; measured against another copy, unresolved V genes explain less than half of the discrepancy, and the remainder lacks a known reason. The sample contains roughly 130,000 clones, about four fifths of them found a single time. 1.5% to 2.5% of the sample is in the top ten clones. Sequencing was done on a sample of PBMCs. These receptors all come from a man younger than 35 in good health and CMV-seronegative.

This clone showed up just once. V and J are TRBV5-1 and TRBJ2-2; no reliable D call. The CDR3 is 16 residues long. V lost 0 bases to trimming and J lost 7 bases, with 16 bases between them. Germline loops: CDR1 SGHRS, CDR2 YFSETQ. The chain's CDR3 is CASSLGAMKDVGELFF. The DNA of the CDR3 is TGCGCCAGCAGCTTGGGCGCTATGAAAGATGTCGGGGAGCTGTTTTTT.

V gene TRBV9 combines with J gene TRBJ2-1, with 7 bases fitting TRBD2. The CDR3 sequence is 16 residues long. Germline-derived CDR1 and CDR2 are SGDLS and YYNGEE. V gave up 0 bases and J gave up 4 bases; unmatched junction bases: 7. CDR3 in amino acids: CASSVGIGGGYNEQFF. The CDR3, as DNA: TGTGCCAGCAGCGTAGGAATTGGCGGGGGTTACAATGAGCAGTTCTTC.

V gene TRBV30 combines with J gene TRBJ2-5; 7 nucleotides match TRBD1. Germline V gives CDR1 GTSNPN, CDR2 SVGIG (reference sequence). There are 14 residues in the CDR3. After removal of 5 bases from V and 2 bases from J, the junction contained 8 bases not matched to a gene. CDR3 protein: CAWDKTGAQETQYF. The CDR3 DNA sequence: TGTGCCTGGGACAAAACAGGGGCTCAAGAGACCCAGTACTTC. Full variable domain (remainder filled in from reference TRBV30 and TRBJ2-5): SQTIHQWPATLVQPVGSPLSLECTVEGTSNPNLYWYRQAAGRGLQLLFYSVGIGQISSEVPQNLSASRPQDRQFILSSKKLLLSDSGFYLCAWDKTGAQETQYFGPGTRLLVL.

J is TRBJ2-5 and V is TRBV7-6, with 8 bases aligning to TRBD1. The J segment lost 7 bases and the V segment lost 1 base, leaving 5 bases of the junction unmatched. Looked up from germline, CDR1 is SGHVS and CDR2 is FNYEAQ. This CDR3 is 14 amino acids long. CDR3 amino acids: CASSLVGQGATQYF. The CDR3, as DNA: TGTGCCAGCAGCTTAGTCGGACAGGGAGCGACCCAGTACTTC.

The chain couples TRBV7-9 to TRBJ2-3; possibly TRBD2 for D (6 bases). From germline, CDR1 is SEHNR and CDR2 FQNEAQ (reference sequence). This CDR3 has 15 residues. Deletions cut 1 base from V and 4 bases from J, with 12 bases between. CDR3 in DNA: TGTGCCAGCAGCTTAGAGAACAGGAGGGCAGATACGCAGTATTTT. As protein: CASSLENRRADTQYF.

The CDR3 reads CASTTRGGSTDTQYF. CDR3 DNA: TGTGCCAGCACTACCCGGGGGGGGAGCACAGATACGCAGTATTTT. The chain uses TRBV9 and TRBJ2-3, with 8 bases aligning to TRBD2. Looked up from germline, CDR1 is SGDLS and CDR2 is YYNGEE. This CDR3 is built from 15 residues. Germline trimming cut 6 bases from V and 0 bases from J; bases unmatched to any gene: 6.

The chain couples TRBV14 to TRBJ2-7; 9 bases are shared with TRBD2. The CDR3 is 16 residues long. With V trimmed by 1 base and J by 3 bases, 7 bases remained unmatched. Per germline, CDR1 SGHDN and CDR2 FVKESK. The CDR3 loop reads CASSQGSLAGYYEQYF. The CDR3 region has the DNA TGTGCCAGCAGCCAAGGATCACTAGCGGGCTACTACGAGCAGTACTTC.

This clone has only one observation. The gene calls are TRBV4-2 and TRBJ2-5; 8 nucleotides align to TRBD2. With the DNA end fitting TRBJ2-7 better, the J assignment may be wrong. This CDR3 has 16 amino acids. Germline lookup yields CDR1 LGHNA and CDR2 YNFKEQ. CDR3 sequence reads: CASSQGGITSGYEQYF. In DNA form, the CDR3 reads TGTGCCAGCAGCCAAGGGGGGATTACTAGCGGCTACGAGCAGTACTTC.

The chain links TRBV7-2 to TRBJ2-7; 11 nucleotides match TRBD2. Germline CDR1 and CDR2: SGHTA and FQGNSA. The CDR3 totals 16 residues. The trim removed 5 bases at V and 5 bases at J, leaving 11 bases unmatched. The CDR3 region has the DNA TGTGCCAGCAGCCCAAGGTTAGCGGGAGGGCCCAACGAGCAGTACTTC. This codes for CASSPRLAGGPNEQYF.